Included here is one TCR beta chain sequence, with context. Sequenced by immunoSEQ multiplex PCR; TCRdb stores in-frame clones only, minus some. The sample yields 2.5 million or so clones, over 85% seen once. These data belong to a study of shared clonotypes between healthy human individuals. CDR1 and CDR2 (germline): SGHDN, FVKESK. This CDR3 spans 14 amino acids. V lost 3 bases and J lost 5, with 13 bases in between. The genes are TRBV14 and TRBJ2-5, with D uncertain. This TCR was recovered from a man between 18 and 29 years old in good health. The sample was naive CD4+ T cells sorted from blood. Subset given: CD45RA+ positively selected. The CDR3 here is CASSQAYFGETQYF. The DNA of the CDR3 is TGTGCCAGCAGCCAGGCATACTTCGGGGAGACCCAGTACTTC.